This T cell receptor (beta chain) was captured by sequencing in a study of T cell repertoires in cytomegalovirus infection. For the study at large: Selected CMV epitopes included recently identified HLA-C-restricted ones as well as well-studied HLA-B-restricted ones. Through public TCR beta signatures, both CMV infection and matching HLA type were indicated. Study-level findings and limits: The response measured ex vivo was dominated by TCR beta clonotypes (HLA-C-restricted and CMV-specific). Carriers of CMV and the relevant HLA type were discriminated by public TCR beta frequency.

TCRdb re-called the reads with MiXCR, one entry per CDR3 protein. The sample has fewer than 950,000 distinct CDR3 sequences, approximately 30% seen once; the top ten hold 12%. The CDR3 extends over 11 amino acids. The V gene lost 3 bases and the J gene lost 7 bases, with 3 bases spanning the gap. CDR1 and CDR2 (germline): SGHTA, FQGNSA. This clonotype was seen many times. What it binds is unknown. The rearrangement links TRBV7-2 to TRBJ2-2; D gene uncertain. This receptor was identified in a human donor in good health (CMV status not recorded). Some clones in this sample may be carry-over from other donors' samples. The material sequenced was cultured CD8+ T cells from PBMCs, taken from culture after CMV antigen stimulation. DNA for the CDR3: TGTGCCAGCAGCTTTATCGGGGAGCTGTTTTTT. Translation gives CASSFIGELFF.